This note documents a single T cell receptor (beta chain) sequence. This entry belongs to a study of blood T cell repertoires in COVID-19. Across the whole study: The United States, Italy and Spain provided the acute and convalescent COVID-19 samples. In each case, the material was cDNA or gDNA derived from T cells, B-cell-depleted T cells, or PBMCs.

Original analysis: Amplifying reference gene primers gave estimates of nucleated cell counts. Sequenced by immunoSEQ multiplex PCR; TCRdb stores in-frame clones only, minus some. V and J calls and clone size follow that table, whereas D and trimming were derived from the DNA. This table has around 330,000 clones, roughly 90% appearing once. Germline V gives CDR1 ENHRY, CDR2 SYGVKD. CDR3 length equals 14 residues. V shed 7 bases and J shed 0 bases, with 10 bases lying between them. V gene TRBV10-3 combines with J gene TRBJ2-1; D is possibly TRBD2 (5 bases). The TCR comes from a woman in her forties or fifties with active or convalescent COVID-19. The material sequenced was peripheral blood. The CDR3 DNA reads as TGTGCCATCAATGTGGGGAGCTCCTACAATGAGCAGTTCTTC. This codes for CAINVGSSYNEQFF.